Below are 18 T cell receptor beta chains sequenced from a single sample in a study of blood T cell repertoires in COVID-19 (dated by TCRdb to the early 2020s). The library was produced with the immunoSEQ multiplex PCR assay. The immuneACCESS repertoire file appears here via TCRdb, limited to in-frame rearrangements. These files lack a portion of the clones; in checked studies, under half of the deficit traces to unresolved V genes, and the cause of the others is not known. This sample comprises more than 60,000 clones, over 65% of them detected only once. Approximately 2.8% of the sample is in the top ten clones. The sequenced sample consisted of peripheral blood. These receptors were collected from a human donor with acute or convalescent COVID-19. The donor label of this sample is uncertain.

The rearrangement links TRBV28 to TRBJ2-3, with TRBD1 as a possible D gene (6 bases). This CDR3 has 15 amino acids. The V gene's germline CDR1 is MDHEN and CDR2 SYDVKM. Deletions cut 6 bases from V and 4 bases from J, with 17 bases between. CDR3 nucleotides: TGTGCCAGCAGATTACAGGGCTTCGGCGCAGATACGCAGTATTTT. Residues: CASRLQGFGADTQYF.

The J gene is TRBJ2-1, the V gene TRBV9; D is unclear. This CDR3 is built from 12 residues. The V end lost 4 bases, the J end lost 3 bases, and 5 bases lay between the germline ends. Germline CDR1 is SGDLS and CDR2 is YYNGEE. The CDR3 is CASSRDYNEQFF. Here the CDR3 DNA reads TGTGCCAGCAGCCGCGACTACAATGAGCAGTTCTTC. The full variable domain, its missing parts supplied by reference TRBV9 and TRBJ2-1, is DSGVTQTPKHLITATGQRVTLRCSPRSGDLSVYWYQQSLDQGLQFLIQYYNGEERAKGNILERFSAQQFPDLHSELNLSSLELGDSALYFCASSRDYNEQFFGPGTRLTVL.

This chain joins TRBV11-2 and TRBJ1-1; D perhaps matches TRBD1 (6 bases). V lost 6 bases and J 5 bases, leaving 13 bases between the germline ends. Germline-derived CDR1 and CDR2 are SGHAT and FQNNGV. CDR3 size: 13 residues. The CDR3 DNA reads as TGTGCCAGCAGTTCGCGGGGGCGGACTGAAGCTTTCTTT. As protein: CASSSRGRTEAFF.

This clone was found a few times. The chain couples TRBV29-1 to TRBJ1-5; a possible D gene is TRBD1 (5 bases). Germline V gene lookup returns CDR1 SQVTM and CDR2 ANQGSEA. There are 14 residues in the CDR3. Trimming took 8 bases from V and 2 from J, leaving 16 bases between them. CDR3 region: CSIQKGPGNQPQHF. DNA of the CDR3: TGCAGCATACAAAAGGGGCCGGGCAATCAGCCCCAGCATTTT.

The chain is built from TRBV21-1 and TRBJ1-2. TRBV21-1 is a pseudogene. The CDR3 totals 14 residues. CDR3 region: CASSKGDGLYGYTF. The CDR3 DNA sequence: TGTGCCAGCAGCAAAGGTGATGGACTCTATGGCTACACCTTC.

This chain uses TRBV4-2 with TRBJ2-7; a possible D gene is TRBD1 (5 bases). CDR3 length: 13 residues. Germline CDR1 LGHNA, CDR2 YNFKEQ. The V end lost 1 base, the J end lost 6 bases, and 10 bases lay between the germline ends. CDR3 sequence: CASSQGEGVEQYF. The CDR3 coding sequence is TGTGCCAGCAGCCAAGGGGAAGGGGTCGAGCAGTACTTC.

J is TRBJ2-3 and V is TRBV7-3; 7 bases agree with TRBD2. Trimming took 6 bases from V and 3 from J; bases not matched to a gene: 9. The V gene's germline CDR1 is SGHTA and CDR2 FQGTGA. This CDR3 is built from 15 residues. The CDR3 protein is CASSPGDGGTDTQYF. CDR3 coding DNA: TGTGCCAGCAGTCCCGGGGACGGGGGGACAGATACGCAGTATTTT.

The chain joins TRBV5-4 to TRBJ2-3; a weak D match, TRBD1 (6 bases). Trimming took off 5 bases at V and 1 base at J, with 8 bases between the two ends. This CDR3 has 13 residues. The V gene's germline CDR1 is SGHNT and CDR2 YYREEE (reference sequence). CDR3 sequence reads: CASSNRGTDTQYF. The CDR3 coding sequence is TGTGCCAGCAGTAACAGGGGCACAGATACGCAGTATTTT.

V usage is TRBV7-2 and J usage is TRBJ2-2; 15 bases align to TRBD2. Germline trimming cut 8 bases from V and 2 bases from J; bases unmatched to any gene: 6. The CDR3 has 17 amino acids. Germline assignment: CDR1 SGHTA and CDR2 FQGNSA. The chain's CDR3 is CASAGGLAGGNTGELFF. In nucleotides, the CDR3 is TGTGCCAGCGCGGGGGGACTAGCGGGAGGAAACACCGGGGAGCTGTTTTTT. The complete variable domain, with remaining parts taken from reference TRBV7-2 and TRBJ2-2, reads GAGVSQSPSNKVTEKGKDVELRCDPISGHTALYWYRQSLGQGLEFLIYFQGNSAPDKSGLPSDRFSAERTGGSVSTLTIQRTQQEDSAVYLCASAGGLAGGNTGELFFGEGSRLTVL.

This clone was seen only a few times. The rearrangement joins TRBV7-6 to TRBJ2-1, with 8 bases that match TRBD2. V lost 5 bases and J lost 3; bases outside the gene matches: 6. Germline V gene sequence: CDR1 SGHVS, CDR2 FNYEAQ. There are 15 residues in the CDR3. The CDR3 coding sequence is TGTGCCAGCAGCGAGGGGGGGACTAGCTACAATGAGCAGTTCTTC. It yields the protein CASSEGGTSYNEQFF.

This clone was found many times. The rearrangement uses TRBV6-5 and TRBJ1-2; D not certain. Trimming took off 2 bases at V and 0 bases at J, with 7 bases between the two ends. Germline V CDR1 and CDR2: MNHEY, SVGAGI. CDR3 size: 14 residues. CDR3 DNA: TGTGCCAGCAGTTACCCCGGAGCTAACTATGGCTACACCTTC. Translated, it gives CASSYPGANYGYTF.

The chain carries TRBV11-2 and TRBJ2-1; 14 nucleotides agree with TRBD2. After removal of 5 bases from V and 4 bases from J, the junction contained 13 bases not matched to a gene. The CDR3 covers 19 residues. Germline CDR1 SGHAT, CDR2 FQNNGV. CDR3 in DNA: TGTGCCAGCAGCGAAGTCCCGGGACTAGCGGGAGACTATTACAATGAGCAGTTCTTC. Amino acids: CASSEVPGLAGDYYNEQFF.

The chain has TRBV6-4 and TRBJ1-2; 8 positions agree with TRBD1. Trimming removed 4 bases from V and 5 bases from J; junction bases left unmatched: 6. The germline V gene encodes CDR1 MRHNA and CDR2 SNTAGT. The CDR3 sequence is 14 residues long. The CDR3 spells CASSATGGPYGYTF. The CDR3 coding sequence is TGTGCCAGCAGTGCTACAGGGGGTCCGTATGGCTACACCTTC.

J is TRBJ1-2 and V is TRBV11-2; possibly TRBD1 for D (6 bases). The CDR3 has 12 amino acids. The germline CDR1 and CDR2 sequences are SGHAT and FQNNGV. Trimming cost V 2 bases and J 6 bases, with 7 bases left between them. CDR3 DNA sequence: TGTGCCAGCAGCTTATCAGGGGATGGCTACACCTTC. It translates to CASSLSGDGYTF.

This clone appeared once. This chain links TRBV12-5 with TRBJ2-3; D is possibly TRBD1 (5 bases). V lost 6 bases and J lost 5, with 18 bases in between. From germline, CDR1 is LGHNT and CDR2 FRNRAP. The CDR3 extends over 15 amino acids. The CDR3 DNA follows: TGTGCTAGTGGGCCCCCCGACAGAACTGAAGATACGCAGTATTTT. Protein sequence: CASGPPDRTEDTQYF.

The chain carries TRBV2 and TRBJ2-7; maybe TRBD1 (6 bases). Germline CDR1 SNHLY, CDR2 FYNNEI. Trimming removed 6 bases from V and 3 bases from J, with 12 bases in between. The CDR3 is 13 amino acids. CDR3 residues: CASSEQGFYEQYF. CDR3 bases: TGTGCCAGCAGCGAACAGGGATTCTACGAGCAGTACTTC.

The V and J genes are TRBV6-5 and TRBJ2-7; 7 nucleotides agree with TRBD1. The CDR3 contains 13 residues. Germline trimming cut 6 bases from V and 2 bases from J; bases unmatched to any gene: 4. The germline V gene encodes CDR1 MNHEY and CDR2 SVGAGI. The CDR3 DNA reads TGTGCCAGCAGGATGACAGGGACCTACGAGCAGTACGTC. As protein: CASRMTGTYEQYV.

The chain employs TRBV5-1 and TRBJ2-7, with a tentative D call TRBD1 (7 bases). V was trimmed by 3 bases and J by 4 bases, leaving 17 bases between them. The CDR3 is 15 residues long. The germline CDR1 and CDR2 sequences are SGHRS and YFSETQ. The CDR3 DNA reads TGCGCCAGCAGCTGGCGGGGACAGAGTTCTTACGAGCAGTACTTC. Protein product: CASSWRGQSSYEQYF.